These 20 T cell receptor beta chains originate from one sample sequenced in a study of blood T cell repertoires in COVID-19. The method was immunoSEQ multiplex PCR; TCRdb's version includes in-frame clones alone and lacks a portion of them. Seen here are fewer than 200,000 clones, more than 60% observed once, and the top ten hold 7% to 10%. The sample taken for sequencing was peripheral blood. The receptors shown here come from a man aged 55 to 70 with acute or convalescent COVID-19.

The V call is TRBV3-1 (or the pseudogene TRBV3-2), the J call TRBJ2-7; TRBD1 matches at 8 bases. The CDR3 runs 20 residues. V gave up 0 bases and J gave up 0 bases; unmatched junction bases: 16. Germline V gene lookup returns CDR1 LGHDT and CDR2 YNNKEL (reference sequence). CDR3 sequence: CASSQDLRDRLRGRSYEQYF. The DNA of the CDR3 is TGTGCCAGCAGCCAAGACTTACGGGACCGACTCAGGGGGCGCTCCTACGAGCAGTACTTC.

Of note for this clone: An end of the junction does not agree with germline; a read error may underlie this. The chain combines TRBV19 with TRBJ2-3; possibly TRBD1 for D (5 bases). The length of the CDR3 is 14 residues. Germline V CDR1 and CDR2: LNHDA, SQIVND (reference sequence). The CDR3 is CASSLDSSTDTQYF. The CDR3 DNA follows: TGTGCCAGTAGTTTAGACAGTAGCACAGATACGCAGTATTTT.

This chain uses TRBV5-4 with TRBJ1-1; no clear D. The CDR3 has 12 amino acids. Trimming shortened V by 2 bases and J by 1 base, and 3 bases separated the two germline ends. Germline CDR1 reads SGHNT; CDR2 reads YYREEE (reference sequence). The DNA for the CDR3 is TGTGCCAGCAGCTTAGCGAACACTGAAGCTTTCTTT. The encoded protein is CASSLANTEAFF.

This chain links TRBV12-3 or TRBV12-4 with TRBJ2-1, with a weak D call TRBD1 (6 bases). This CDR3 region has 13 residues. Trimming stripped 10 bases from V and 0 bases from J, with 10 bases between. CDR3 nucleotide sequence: TGTGCCACCTCAGGGGACTCCTACAATGAGCAGTTCTTC. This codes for CATSGDSYNEQFF.

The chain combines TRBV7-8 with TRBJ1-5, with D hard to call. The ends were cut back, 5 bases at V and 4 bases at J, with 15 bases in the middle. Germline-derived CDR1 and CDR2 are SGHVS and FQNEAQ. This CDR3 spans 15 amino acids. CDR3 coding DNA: TGTGCCAGCAGCCCAGACGGCAGACTAAATCAGCCCCAGCATTTT. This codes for CASSPDGRLNQPQHF.

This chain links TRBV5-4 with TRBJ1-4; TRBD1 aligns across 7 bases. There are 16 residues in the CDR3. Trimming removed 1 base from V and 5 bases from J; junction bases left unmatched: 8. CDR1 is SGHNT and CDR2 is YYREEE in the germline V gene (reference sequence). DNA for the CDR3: TGTGCCAGCAGCTTGTTGGGCGGGGACAGAAATGAAAAACTGTTTTTT. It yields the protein CASSLLGGDRNEKLFF.

The CDR3 region is CASSVKQGIPSYNEQFF. The CDR3 DNA is TGTGCCAGCAGCGTCAAACAGGGTATTCCCTCCTACAATGAGCAGTTCTTC. The genes are TRBV21-1 and TRBJ2-1; the table assigns TRBD1, which was not confirmed against the DNA. TRBV21-1 is marked as a pseudogene. The CDR3 covers 17 residues.

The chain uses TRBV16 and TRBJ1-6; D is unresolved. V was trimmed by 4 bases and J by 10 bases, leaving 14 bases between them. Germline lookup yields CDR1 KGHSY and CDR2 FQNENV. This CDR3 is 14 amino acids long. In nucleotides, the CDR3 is TGTGCCAGCAGCCCCCCAGCGGGGTTATCACCCCTCCACTTT. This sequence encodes CASSPPAGLSPLHF.

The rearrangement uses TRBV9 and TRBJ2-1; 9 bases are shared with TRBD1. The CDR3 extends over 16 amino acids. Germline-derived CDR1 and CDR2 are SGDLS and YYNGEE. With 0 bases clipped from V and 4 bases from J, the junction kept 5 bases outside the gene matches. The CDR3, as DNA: TGTGCCAGCAGCGTAGGGGGACAGGGTATGTACAATGAGCAGTTCTTC. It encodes CASSVGGQGMYNEQFF.

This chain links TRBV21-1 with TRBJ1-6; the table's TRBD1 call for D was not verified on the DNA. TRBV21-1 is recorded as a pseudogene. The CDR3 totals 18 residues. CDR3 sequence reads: CASSKGTGVYSYNSPLHF. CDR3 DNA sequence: TGTGCCAGCAGCAAAGGCACAGGGGTCTACTCCTATAATTCACCCCTCCACTTT.

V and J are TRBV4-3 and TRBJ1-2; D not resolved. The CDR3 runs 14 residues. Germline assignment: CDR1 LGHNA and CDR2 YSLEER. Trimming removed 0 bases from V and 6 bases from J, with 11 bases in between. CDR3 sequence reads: CASSQDEGLNGYTF. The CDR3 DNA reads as TGCGCCAGCAGCCAAGACGAGGGTCTGAATGGCTACACCTTC.

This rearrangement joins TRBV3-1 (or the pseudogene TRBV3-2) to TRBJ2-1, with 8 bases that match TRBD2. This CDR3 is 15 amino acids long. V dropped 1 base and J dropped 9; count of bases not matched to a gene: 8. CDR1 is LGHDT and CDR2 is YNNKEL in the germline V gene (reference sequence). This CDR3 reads CASSQVNGGAGEQFF. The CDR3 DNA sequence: TGTGCCAGCAGCCAAGTAAACGGGGGGGCGGGTGAGCAGTTCTTC.

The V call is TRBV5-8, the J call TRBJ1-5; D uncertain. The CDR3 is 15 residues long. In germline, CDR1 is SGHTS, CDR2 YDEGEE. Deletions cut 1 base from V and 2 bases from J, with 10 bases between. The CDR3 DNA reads TGTGCCAGCAGCTTGATGGGTCGGGGCAATCAGCCCCAGCATTTT. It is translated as CASSLMGRGNQPQHF.

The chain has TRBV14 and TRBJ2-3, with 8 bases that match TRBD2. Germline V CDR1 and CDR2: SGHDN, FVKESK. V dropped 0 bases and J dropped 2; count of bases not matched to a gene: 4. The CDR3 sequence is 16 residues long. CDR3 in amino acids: CASSQDRGGTTDTQYF. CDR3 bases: TGTGCCAGCAGCCAAGATCGGGGGGGGACCACAGATACGCAGTATTTT.

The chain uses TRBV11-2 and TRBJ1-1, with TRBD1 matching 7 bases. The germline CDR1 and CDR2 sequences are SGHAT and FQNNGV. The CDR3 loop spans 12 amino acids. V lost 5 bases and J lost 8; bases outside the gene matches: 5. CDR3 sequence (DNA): TGTGCCAGCAGCAACAGGGACAGAGAAGCTTTCTTT. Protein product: CASSNRDREAFF.

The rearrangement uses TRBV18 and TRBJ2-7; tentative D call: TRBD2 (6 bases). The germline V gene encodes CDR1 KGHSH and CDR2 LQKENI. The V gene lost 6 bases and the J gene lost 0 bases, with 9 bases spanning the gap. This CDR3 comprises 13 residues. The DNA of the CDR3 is TGTGCCAGCTCCCGGGACTTCTCCTACGAGCAGTACTTC. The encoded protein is CASSRDFSYEQYF.

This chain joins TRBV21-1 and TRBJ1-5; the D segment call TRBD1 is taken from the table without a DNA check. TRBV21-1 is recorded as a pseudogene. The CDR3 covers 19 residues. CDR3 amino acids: CASSKISLQGLGVNQPQHF. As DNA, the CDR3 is TGTGCCAGCAGCAAAATTAGCCTACAGGGGTTGGGGGTCAATCAGCCCCAGCATTTT.

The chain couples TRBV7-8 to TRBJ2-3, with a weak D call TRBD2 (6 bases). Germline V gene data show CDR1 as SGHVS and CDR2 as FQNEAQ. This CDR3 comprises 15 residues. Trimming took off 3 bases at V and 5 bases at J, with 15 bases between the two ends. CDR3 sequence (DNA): TGTGCCAGCAGCTTGCGGACTATTCGGGGAGATACGCAGTATTTT. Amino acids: CASSLRTIRGDTQYF.

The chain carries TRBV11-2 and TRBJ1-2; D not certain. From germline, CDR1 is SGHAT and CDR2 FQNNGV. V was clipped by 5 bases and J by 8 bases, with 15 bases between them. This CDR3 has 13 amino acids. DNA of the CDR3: TGTGCCAGCAGCGCGGACCCACGGAGGGGCTACACCTTC. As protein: CASSADPRRGYTF.

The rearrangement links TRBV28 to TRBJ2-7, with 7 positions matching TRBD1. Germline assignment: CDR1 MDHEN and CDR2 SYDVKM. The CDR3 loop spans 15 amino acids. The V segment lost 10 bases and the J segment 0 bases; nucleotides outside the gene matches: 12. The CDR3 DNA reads TGTGCCACCTACGCCTACGGGACAGTCTCCTACGAGCAGTACTTC. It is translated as CATYAYGTVSYEQYF.